The 30 T cell receptor beta chains in this list originate from one sample, sequenced in a study of blood T cell repertoires in COVID-19. The assay was immunoSEQ multiplex PCR, and TCRdb's table has in-frame clones only and misses some. Of about 170,000 clones listed, just under 85% were seen once; the top ten hold about 8%. Sequencing input: peripheral blood. The receptors shown here come from a man in his forties or fifties who had recovered from COVID-19.

The genes are TRBV21-1 and TRBJ2-3; whether TRBD1, the table's D call, matches the DNA was not checked. TRBV21-1 is tagged as a pseudogene. The CDR3 covers 17 residues. As DNA, the CDR3 is TGTGCCAGTTTCACGGTAAGAGGGGGTCGAGGTACAGATACGCAGTATTTT. This sequence encodes CASFTVRGGRGTDTQYF.

The chain links TRBV6-5 to TRBJ2-1, with D perhaps TRBD2 (7 bases). The CDR3 runs to 15 residues. Trimming took off 2 bases at V and 5 bases at J, with 13 bases between the two ends. Per the germline V gene, CDR1 is MNHEY and CDR2 is SVGAGI. CDR3 loop: CASSYGGALNNEQFF. The CDR3 region has the DNA TGTGCCAGCAGTTACGGGGGGGCGCTTAACAATGAGCAGTTCTTC.

The rearrangement uses TRBV3-1 (or the pseudogene TRBV3-2) and TRBJ1-5, with D hard to call. The CDR3 length is 13 residues. Trimming shortened V by 3 bases and J by 9 bases, and 12 bases separated the two germline ends. Germline assignment: CDR1 LGHDT and CDR2 YNNKEL (reference sequence). The CDR3 spells CASSHSSEGPQHF. The CDR3 DNA reads TGTGCCAGCAGCCATTCATCGGAGGGGCCCCAGCATTTT.

This clone was seen only a few times. The chain couples TRBV6-5 to TRBJ2-7, with 10 bases identical to TRBD2. The CDR3 sequence is 15 residues long. The ends lost 10 bases at V and 3 bases at J; junction bases unmatched: 12. Looked up from germline, CDR1 is MNHEY and CDR2 is SVGAGI. The CDR3 spells CATLSSSGGHYEQYF. The CDR3 DNA follows: TGTGCCACTTTGTCGTCTAGCGGGGGTCACTACGAGCAGTACTTC.

This chain connects TRBV12-3 or TRBV12-4 to TRBJ2-5, with D unresolved. V was cut by 5 bases and J by 3 bases, with 10 bases left in between. CDR3 size: 13 residues. This CDR3 reads CASSPDSEETQYF. In nucleotides, the CDR3 is TGTGCCAGCAGTCCTGACTCAGAAGAGACCCAGTACTTC.

The chain employs TRBV11-2 and TRBJ1-2; 7 positions agree with TRBD1. The length of the CDR3 is 15 residues. The V gene's germline CDR1 is SGHAT and CDR2 FQNNGV. J was trimmed by 3 bases and V by 4 bases; bases with no gene match: 8. The CDR3 protein is CASSSMRGLDYGYTF. Written as DNA, the CDR3 is TGTGCCAGCAGCTCAATGAGGGGGCTGGACTATGGCTACACCTTC.

The CDR3 protein is CASSLLAGTAPGGYTF. The DNA for the CDR3 is TGTGCCAGCAGTCTACTTGCCGGGACAGCCCCAGGTGGCTACACCTTC. The chain has TRBV6-2 or TRBV6-3 and TRBJ1-2, with TRBD1 matching over 7 bases. This CDR3 has 16 amino acids. Germline V gives CDR1 MNHEY, CDR2 SVGEGT. V was pared by 5 bases and J by 7 bases, with 16 bases of the junction left unmatched.

In its sample, this clone was seen once. The chain joins TRBV7-3 to TRBJ1-1, with a possible D match to TRBD1 (5 bases). The germline V and J ends were trimmed by 6 bases and 1 base, with 15 bases remaining between them. Germline-derived CDR1 and CDR2 are SGHTA and FQGTGA. This CDR3 region has 15 residues. The CDR3 DNA is TGTGCCAGCAGTCCCGGGGGAGGTCGGAACACTGAAGCTTTCTTT. As protein: CASSPGGGRNTEAFF.

The rearrangement uses TRBV24-1 and TRBJ2-2, with D possibly TRBD1 on 6 matching bases. CDR3 length: 18 residues. Trimming cost V 4 bases and J 6 bases, with 23 bases left between them. The germline CDR1 and CDR2 sequences are KGHDR and SFDVKD. The DNA for the CDR3 is TGTGCCACCAGTGACCCAGGGGCTCAAAGGGCCAACGCCGGGGAGCTGTTTTTT. Translation gives CATSDPGAQRANAGELFF.

The genes are TRBV19 and TRBJ2-2, with TRBD2 identical over 8 bases. Germline CDR1 LNHDA, CDR2 SQIVND (reference sequence). The CDR3 consists of 18 residues. V lost 3 bases, J lost 1 base, and 10 bases stayed unmatched. Written as DNA, the CDR3 is TGTGCCAGTAGTATTTCCCCTATAGCGGGGTGGAACACCGGGGAGCTGTTTTTT. Amino acids: CASSISPIAGWNTGELFF. Variable domain in full (rest from reference TRBV19 and TRBJ2-2): DGGITQSPKYLFRKEGQNVTLSCEQNLNHDAMYWYRQDPGQGLRLIYYSQIVNDFQKGDIAEGYSVSREKKESFPLTVTSAQKNPTAFYLCASSISPIAGWNTGELFFGEGSRLTVL.

Many counts were recorded for this clone. The chain has TRBV5-4 and TRBJ2-7; D may be TRBD2 (5 bases). CDR3 length: 16 amino acids. Germline V gene sequence: CDR1 SGHNT, CDR2 YYREEE (reference sequence). V lost 4 bases to trimming and J lost 3 bases, with 20 bases between them. This chain's CDR3 is CASSHPGGQLLYEQYF. In nucleotides, the CDR3 is TGTGCCAGCAGCCACCCCGGCGGGCAGTTACTCTACGAGCAGTACTTC.

The CDR3 region is CASSFVGRQRRYTDTQYF. DNA of the CDR3: TGTGCCAGCAGCTTCGTAGGTAGACAGAGAAGATACACAGATACGCAGTATTTT. V and J are TRBV7-2 and TRBJ2-3; a possible D gene is TRBD1 (5 bases). The CDR3 has 18 amino acids. Trimming took 3 bases from V and 2 from J, leaving 21 bases between them. Germline CDR1 SGHTA, CDR2 FQGNSA.

This clone appeared a single time. This rearrangement joins TRBV6-2 or TRBV6-3 to TRBJ2-1; tentative D call: TRBD2 (6 bases). Trimming took off 4 bases at V and 9 bases at J, with 10 bases between the two ends. The germline CDR1 and CDR2 sequences are MNHEY and SVGEGT. This CDR3 region has 12 residues. CDR3 residues: CASSSQEGEQFF. The CDR3 DNA sequence: TGTGCCAGCAGTTCTCAGGAGGGTGAGCAGTTCTTC.

The rearrangement links TRBV20-1 to TRBJ2-5; TRBD1 might be the D (5 bases). CDR1 and CDR2 (germline): DFQATT, SNEGSKA (reference sequence). This CDR3 has 11 residues. Between the trimmed V and J ends, which lost 5 bases and 7 bases, there was a span of 11 bases. For the CDR3, the DNA is TGCAGTGCTGCTAGGGGCGGGACCCAGTACTTC. Encoded protein: CSAARGGTQYF.

Only one count was recorded for this clone. CDR3 in amino acids: CASSQDRSNEQFF. In DNA, the CDR3 is TGCGCCAGCAGCCAAGACAGAAGTAATGAGCAGTTCTTC. The V and J genes are TRBV4-3 and TRBJ2-1; D not certain. Trimming took 0 bases from V and 7 from J, leaving 7 bases between them. Per the germline V gene, CDR1 is LGHNA and CDR2 is YSLEER. The CDR3 has 13 residues.

V is TRBV6-1 and J is TRBJ2-7; a possible D gene is TRBD1 (6 bases). This CDR3 spans 15 amino acids. The V gene's germline CDR1 is MNHNS and CDR2 SASEGT. V lost 2 bases, J lost 4 bases, and 15 bases lay in between. The CDR3 sequence: CASSERSQGPYEQYF. The CDR3, as DNA: TGTGCCAGCAGTGAACGCTCACAGGGCCCGTACGAGCAGTACTTC.

The V gene is TRBV9, the J gene TRBJ1-5, with D unresolved. The CDR3 is 13 residues long. From germline, CDR1 is SGDLS and CDR2 YYNGEE. The V end lost 4 bases, the J end lost 3 bases, and 8 bases lay between the germline ends. CDR3 residues: CASSFGDNQPQHF. The CDR3 DNA sequence: TGTGCCAGCAGCTTCGGAGACAATCAGCCCCAGCATTTT.

The chain uses TRBV19 and TRBJ2-3, with D perhaps matching TRBD1 (5 bases). Germline V gene lookup returns CDR1 LNHDA and CDR2 SQIVND (reference sequence). V lost 7 bases, J lost 2 bases, and 16 bases lay in between. The CDR3 is 15 residues long. The CDR3 DNA reads as TGTGCCAGTACGGTGGCAGGGCGGTACACAGATACGCAGTATTTT. Its translation: CASTVAGRYTDTQYF.

The chain is built from TRBV11-2 and TRBJ1-1, with 8 bases identical to TRBD1. V lost 5 bases, J lost 5 bases, and 4 bases stayed unmatched. The CDR3 has 13 residues. Looked up from germline, CDR1 is SGHAT and CDR2 is FQNNGV. The CDR3 spells CASSRTGRTEAFF. The CDR3 region has the DNA TGTGCCAGCAGCCGGACAGGGCGGACTGAAGCTTTCTTT.

The chain employs TRBV19 and TRBJ2-1; a weak D match, TRBD1 (6 bases). CDR1 is LNHDA, CDR2 SQIVND, per germline (reference sequence). Deletions cut 6 bases from V and 4 bases from J, with 10 bases between. The CDR3 consists of 13 residues. DNA for the CDR3: TGTGCCAGTAGCGCAGGGGTTTACAATGAGCAGTTCTTC. It yields the protein CASSAGVYNEQFF.

This chain links TRBV11-2 with TRBJ2-7, with 9 bases that match TRBD1. V lost 5 bases, J lost 6 bases, and 11 bases stayed unmatched. The CDR3 is made up of 15 amino acids. The germline gives CDR1 SGHAT, CDR2 FQNNGV. The CDR3 nucleotides read TGTGCCAGCAGCCCTAAGGGGACAGGGTCGGTCGAGCAGTACTTC. It encodes CASSPKGTGSVEQYF.

V and J are TRBV6-5 and TRBJ2-1, with TRBD1 matching 11 bases. CDR1 MNHEY and CDR2 SVGAGI come from the germline V gene. Trimming removed 4 bases from V and 7 bases from J; junction bases left unmatched: 6. This CDR3 is built from 15 residues. CDR3 sequence (DNA): TGTGCCAGCAGTTCCCGGGACAGGGGGTGGAATGAGCAGTTCTTC. Its protein is CASSSRDRGWNEQFF.

This clone appeared a few times. The genes are TRBV6-6 and TRBJ1-5, with a tentative D call TRBD1 (6 bases). Looked up from germline, CDR1 is MNHNY and CDR2 is SVGAGI (reference sequence). V lost 8 bases and J 6 bases, leaving 17 bases between the germline ends. CDR3 length equals 14 residues. The CDR3 spells CASQRGGGIQPQHF. DNA of the CDR3: TGTGCCAGCCAGCGGGGAGGGGGAATTCAGCCCCAGCATTTT.

This rearrangement joins TRBV3-1 (or the pseudogene TRBV3-2) to TRBJ2-1; TRBD2 aligns across 10 bases. V shed 5 bases, J shed 3 bases, and the junction held 7 bases outside the gene matches. Per the germline V gene, CDR1 is LGHDT and CDR2 is YNNKEL (reference sequence). The CDR3 contains 16 residues. CDR3 in DNA: TGTGCCAGCAGCTACCCAGCGGGAGGGCACTACAATGAGCAGTTCTTC. It yields the protein CASSYPAGGHYNEQFF.

The chain carries TRBV19 and TRBJ2-1; TRBD2 matches 7 bases. The length of the CDR3 is 13 residues. J was trimmed by 6 bases and V by 4 bases; bases with no gene match: 3. Per the germline V gene, CDR1 is LNHDA and CDR2 is SQIVND (reference sequence). The chain's CDR3 is CASSSGGVNEQFF. The CDR3 DNA is TGTGCCAGTAGTAGCGGGGGAGTCAATGAGCAGTTCTTC.

This chain uses TRBV5-5 with TRBJ2-5, with 7 bases lining up with TRBD2. V shed 4 bases, J shed 1 base, and the junction held 10 bases outside the gene matches. Germline CDR1 and CDR2: SGHKS and YYEKEE (reference sequence). The CDR3 contains 16 residues. CDR3 region: CASSHEPPGGQETQYF. The CDR3 nucleotides read TGTGCCAGCAGCCACGAACCTCCGGGGGGCCAAGAGACCCAGTACTTC.

The rearrangement uses TRBV9 and TRBJ1-4, with TRBD1 matching over 8 bases. This CDR3 contains 14 residues. With V trimmed by 3 bases and J by 5 bases, 3 bases remained unmatched. The V gene's germline CDR1 is SGDLS and CDR2 YYNGEE. DNA for the CDR3: TGTGCCAGCAGCGGACAGGGGCTGAATGAAAAACTGTTTTTT. This gives the protein CASSGQGLNEKLFF.

The V and J genes are TRBV7-3 and TRBJ2-1; 7 bases agree with TRBD2. The CDR3 spans 15 residues. Trimming took 1 base from V and 4 from J; bases not matched to a gene: 4. Germline CDR1 is SGHTA and CDR2 is FQGTGA. DNA of the CDR3: TGTGCCAGCAGCTTAAAACAGCGGGAATACAATGAGCAGTTCTTC. Protein product: CASSLKQREYNEQFF.

V gene TRBV18 combines with J gene TRBJ2-1; D gene uncertain. CDR1 and CDR2 (germline): KGHSH, LQKENI. The V end lost 3 bases, the J end lost 3 bases, and 3 bases lay between the germline ends. The CDR3 length is 12 residues. The CDR3 here is CASSPGYNEQFF. CDR3 coding DNA: TGTGCCAGCTCACCCGGCTACAATGAGCAGTTCTTC.

This clone was seen more than once but under ten times. The rearrangement links TRBV5-1 to TRBJ2-7; perhaps TRBD1 as D (6 bases). The CDR3 spans 14 residues. Per the germline V gene, CDR1 is SGHRS and CDR2 is YFSETQ. Trimming stripped 1 base from V and 3 bases from J, with 11 bases between. The CDR3: CASSLRQGFYEQYF. The DNA for the CDR3 is TGCGCCAGCAGCTTGCGGCAGGGGTTCTACGAGCAGTACTTC.